This TCR beta chain was observed in a study of vaccination effects on CD4 cells after COVID-19. The study, taken as a whole, reports: Researchers report that only 1 of 255 vaccine-induced clones in healthy vaccinees cross-reacted with common cold coronaviruses.

Between the trimmed V and J ends, which lost 1 base and 5 bases, there was a span of 12 bases. The CDR3 covers 15 residues. Germline V CDR1 and CDR2: LNHDA, SQIVND (reference sequence). Using immunoSEQ multiplex PCR, the repertoire was profiled, and TCRdb retains in-frame clones only, with some absent. The sample has around 60,000 clones; approximately 79% are singletons. In regard to this clone: Its target is not known.

Antigen-specific CD4+ T cells were first expanded with viral peptide pools by the ViraFEST assay and only then sequenced. Cells that had been cultured for about 10 days were the source of isolated CD4+ T cells. According to the study, vaccine recipients showed no prior SARS-CoV-2 infection and negative nucleocapsid antibodies. The sample consisted of CD4+ T cells from PBMCs cultured with HCoV-NL63 spike peptides, taken before COVID-19 vaccination. The receptor comes from a human donor who received a COVID-19 vaccine. The J gene is TRBJ1-5, the V gene TRBV19, with unresolved D. The CDR3 nucleotides read TGTGCCAGTAGTATAGCGTCTAGGGCGGATCAGCCCCAGCATTTT. Protein: CASSIASRADQPQHF. The full variable domain, with the rest looked up from reference TRBV19 and TRBJ1-5, is DGGITQSPKYLFRKEGQNVTLSCEQNLNHDAMYWYRQDPGQGLRLIYYSQIVNDFQKGDIAEGYSVSREKKESFPLTVTSAQKNPTAFYLCASSIASRADQPQHFGDGTRLSIL.